The 13 T cell receptor beta chains below come from one sample, sequenced in a study of blood T cell repertoires in COVID-19. TCRdb's copy holds only in-frame clones and misses some; the assay was immunoSEQ multiplex PCR. The data hold about 75,000 clones, with roughly 78% observed a single time. Sequencing input: peripheral blood. The source of these receptors is a woman older than 75 with active or convalescent COVID-19.

The count of this clone is one. The chain combines TRBV21-1 with TRBJ1-3. TRBV21-1 is a documented pseudogene. The CDR3 covers 13 residues. The DNA for the CDR3 is TGTGCCAGCACCTGTATCTCTGGAAACACCATATATTTT. Residues: CASTCISGNTIYF.

The table lists this clone with a count of one. The V call is TRBV4-2, the J call TRBJ2-6; D perhaps matches TRBD2 (6 bases). The length of the CDR3 is 20 residues. CDR1 and CDR2 (germline): LGHNA, YNFKEQ. V was clipped by 0 bases and J by 0 bases, with 18 bases between them. The CDR3, as DNA: TGTGCCAGCAGCCAAGATCTCGCCCAGCGGGTCAGCTCTGGGGCCAACGTCCTGACTTTC. Its protein product is CASSQDLAQRVSSGANVLTF.

V usage is TRBV5-4 and J usage is TRBJ1-1; a weak D match, TRBD1 (5 bases). Germline V gene lookup returns CDR1 SGHNT and CDR2 YYREEE (reference sequence). Trimming shortened V by 0 bases and J by 0 bases, and 6 bases separated the two germline ends. There are 14 residues in the CDR3. CDR3 bases: TGTGCCAGCAGCTTGGGACAGATGAACACTGAAGCTTTCTTT. Its translation: CASSLGQMNTEAFF.

This chain links TRBV4-3 with TRBJ2-1; TRBD1 agrees at 7 bases. The germline gives CDR1 LGHNA, CDR2 YSLEER. With 0 bases clipped from V and 4 bases from J, the junction kept 21 bases outside the gene matches. This CDR3 is built from 21 residues. The DNA for the CDR3 is TGCGCCAGCAGCCAAGATTTGGTGGGACAGTACCCATATCGACCATACAATGAGCAGTTCTTC. Its translation: CASSQDLVGQYPYRPYNEQFF.

The V gene is TRBV13, the J gene TRBJ1-6; D is unclear. Germline V gene sequence: CDR1 PRHDT, CDR2 FYEKMQ (reference sequence). This CDR3 region has 17 residues. V lost 5 bases to trimming and J lost 0 bases, with 14 bases between them. DNA for the CDR3: TGTGCCAGCAGCAACGCCGCTGTGAGCTCCTATAATTCACCCCTCCACTTT. It translates to CASSNAAVSSYNSPLHF.

V is TRBV28 and J is TRBJ1-5, with a tentative D call TRBD1 (5 bases). V was cut by 4 bases and J by 7 bases, with 11 bases left in between. The length of the CDR3 is 13 residues. Germline V gene sequence: CDR1 MDHEN, CDR2 SYDVKM. The CDR3 sequence is CASSSRVGQPQHF. The CDR3 nucleotides read TGTGCCAGCAGTTCCAGGGTAGGGCAGCCCCAGCATTTT.

The chain uses TRBV6-1 and TRBJ1-3; TRBD1 matches 10 bases. Trimming at V came to 3 bases and at J to 4 bases, leaving 6 bases not matched to a gene. CDR3 length: 16 residues. In germline, CDR1 is MNHNS, CDR2 SASEGT. The CDR3 nucleotides are TGTGCCAGCAGTGACACCGGGACAGGGGTAGGAAACACCATATATTTT. It codes for CASSDTGTGVGNTIYF.

This chain links TRBV19 with TRBJ1-2; possible D gene TRBD1, 6 bases. The ends were cut back, 3 bases at V and 0 bases at J, with 11 bases in the middle. The CDR3 length is 15 residues. The germline V gene has CDR1 LNHDA and CDR2 SQIVND (reference sequence). In DNA, the CDR3 is TGTGCCAGTAGTATGGGCAGGGGACCTAACTATGGCTACACCTTC. It yields the protein CASSMGRGPNYGYTF.

V is TRBV28 and J is TRBJ2-3; 11 bases match TRBD1. The CDR3 runs 16 residues. V shed 3 bases, J shed 6 bases, and the junction held 8 bases outside the gene matches. Per germline, CDR1 MDHEN and CDR2 SYDVKM. In nucleotides, the CDR3 is TGTGCCAGCAGTTTCCCCACCGGGACAGGGGGGGATACGCAGTATTTT. Its protein product is CASSFPTGTGGDTQYF.

The genes are TRBV6-6 and TRBJ2-3; 7 bases are shared with TRBD1. Germline V lookup: CDR1 MNHNY, CDR2 SVGAGI (reference sequence). Germline trimming cut 4 bases from V and 4 bases from J; bases unmatched to any gene: 11. The CDR3 extends over 16 amino acids. This CDR3 reads CASSSQRTGRPDTQYF. The CDR3 DNA reads as TGTGCCAGCAGTTCCCAACGGACAGGACGCCCAGATACGCAGTATTTT.

This clone was seen a single time. The CDR3, as DNA: TGCAGTGCCAGTAAAGGGGGGGACCAGTACTTC. It is translated as CSASKGGDQYF. This chain joins TRBV20-1 and TRBJ2-4; the D gene is possibly TRBD2 (7 bases). The V end lost 6 bases, the J end lost 13 bases, and 16 bases lay between the germline ends. Germline loops: CDR1 DFQATT, CDR2 SNEGSKA (reference sequence). The CDR3 sequence is 11 residues long.

The V call is TRBV7-8, the J call TRBJ2-7; maybe TRBD2 (5 bases). Per the germline V gene, CDR1 is SGHVS and CDR2 is FQNEAQ. The germline V and J ends were trimmed by 2 bases and 5 bases, with 10 bases remaining between them. The CDR3 length is 13 residues. CDR3 in amino acids: CASSLRGVNEQYF. The CDR3 DNA is TGTGCCAGCAGCTTACGGGGAGTTAACGAGCAGTACTTC.

This chain joins TRBV28 and TRBJ1-4, with D possibly being TRBD1 (5 bases). V was trimmed by 6 bases and J by 1 base, leaving 9 bases between them. The CDR3 runs 14 residues. Germline CDR1 MDHEN, CDR2 SYDVKM. Written as DNA, the CDR3 is TGTGCCAGCAGGCTGACAGTAACTAATGAAAAACTGTTTTTT. Translated: CASRLTVTNEKLFF.